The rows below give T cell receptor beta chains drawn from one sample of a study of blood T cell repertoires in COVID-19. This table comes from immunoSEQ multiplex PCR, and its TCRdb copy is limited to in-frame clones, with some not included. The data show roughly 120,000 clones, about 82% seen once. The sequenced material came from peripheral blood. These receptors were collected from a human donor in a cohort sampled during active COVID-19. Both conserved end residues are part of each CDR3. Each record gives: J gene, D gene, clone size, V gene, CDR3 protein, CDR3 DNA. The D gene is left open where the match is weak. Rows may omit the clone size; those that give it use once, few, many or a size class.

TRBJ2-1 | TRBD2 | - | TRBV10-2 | CASNPILAGVSNEQFF | TGCGCCAGCAATCCCATACTAGCGGGAGTTAGCAATGAGCAGTTCTTC
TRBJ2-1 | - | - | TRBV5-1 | CASSLGGSNEQFF | TGCGCCAGCAGCTTAGGGGGAAGCAATGAGCAGTTCTTC
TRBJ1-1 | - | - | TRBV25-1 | CASSERSRNTEAFF | TGTGCCAGCAGTGAAAGATCTAGGAACACTGAAGCTTTCTTT
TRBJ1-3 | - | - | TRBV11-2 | CASSLDLVRRSGNTIYF | TGTGCCAGCAGCTTAGATTTGGTGAGGCGCTCTGGAAACACCATATATTTT
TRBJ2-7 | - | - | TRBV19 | CASSMGRFYEQYF | TGTGCCAGTAGTATGGGCAGATTCTACGAGCAGTACTTC
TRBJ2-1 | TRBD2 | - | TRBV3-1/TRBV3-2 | CASSQSGSPYNEQFF | TGTGCCAGCAGCCAAAGCGGGAGCCCTTACAATGAGCAGTTCTTC
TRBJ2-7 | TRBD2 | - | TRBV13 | CASSWSSGRSPEQYF | TGTGCCAGCAGCTGGTCTAGCGGGAGGTCTCCCGAGCAGTACTTC
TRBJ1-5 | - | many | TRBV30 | CAWSVGGQLNQPQHF | TGTGCCTGGAGTGTTGGTGGACAGCTTAATCAGCCCCAGCATTTT
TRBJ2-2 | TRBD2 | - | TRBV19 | CASKREGYGELFF | TGTGCCAGTAAGCGGGAGGGCTACGGGGAGCTGTTTTTT
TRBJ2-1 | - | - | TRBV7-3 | CASSPRLGGEQFF | TGTGCCAGCAGCCCAAGACTCGGTGGTGAGCAGTTCTTC
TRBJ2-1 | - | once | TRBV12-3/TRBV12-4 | CASSTAGHEQFF | TGTGCCAGCAGCACAGCAGGGCATGAGCAGTTCTTC
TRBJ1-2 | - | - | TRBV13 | CASSPQTGSAPYGYTF | TGTGCCAGCAGCCCGCAGACAGGTTCTGCGCCTTATGGCTACACCTTC
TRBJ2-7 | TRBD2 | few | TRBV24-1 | CATKTPGLADYEQYF | TGTGCCACCAAAACTCCGGGACTAGCGGACTACGAGCAGTACTTC
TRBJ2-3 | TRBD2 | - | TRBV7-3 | CASSPTGTSGSRDTQYF | TGTGCCAGCAGTCCCACCGGGACTAGCGGAAGCCGGGATACGCAGTATTTT
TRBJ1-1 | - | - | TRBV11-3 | CASSLVSGDEAFF | TGTGCCAGCAGCTTAGTGTCGGGAGATGAAGCTTTCTTT